A selection of T cell receptor beta chains follows, all from one sample in a study of blood T cell repertoires in COVID-19. The data were produced by immunoSEQ multiplex PCR, yet TCRdb's version contains in-frame clones alone and is incomplete. This table has about 130,000 clones, around four fifths appearing once. Material: PBMCs or T cells enriched from blood (not recorded which). All receptors derive from a young man who had recovered from COVID-19. Both conserved end residues are part of each CDR3. Fields, in order: clone size, V gene, J gene, D gene, CDR3 DNA, CDR3 protein. A D gene is named only where the DNA matches it firmly. The size entry is marked missing in some rows and otherwise reads once, few, many or a size class.

clone_size: few
v_call: TRBV3-1/TRBV3-2
j_call: TRBJ1-4
d_call: .
cdr3_nt: TGTGCCAGCAGCCAAAGAGGGATGGAAAAACTGTTTTTT
cdr3_aa: CASSQRGMEKLFF

clone_size: .
v_call: TRBV9
j_call: TRBJ2-5
d_call: TRBD2
cdr3_nt: TGTGCCAGCAGCGTAGCGGGGGGGTACCAAGAGACCCAGTACTTC
cdr3_aa: CASSVAGGYQETQYF

clone_size: .
v_call: TRBV9
j_call: TRBJ1-2
d_call: .
cdr3_nt: TGTGCCAGCAGCGTAGCCTCAACAGGGTTTATGAACTATGGCTACACCTTC
cdr3_aa: CASSVASTGFMNYGYTF

clone_size: .
v_call: TRBV7-3
j_call: TRBJ2-1
d_call: TRBD2
cdr3_nt: TGTGCCAGCAGCCTAACGGGGGGTTCAGACAATGAGCAGTTCTTC
cdr3_aa: CASSLTGGSDNEQFF

clone_size: many
v_call: TRBV7-9
j_call: TRBJ2-7
d_call: .
cdr3_nt: TGTGCCAGCAGCTCCCTCCAGGGTATTTATTCCTACGAGCAGTACTTC
cdr3_aa: CASSSLQGIYSYEQYF

clone_size: once
v_call: TRBV5-1
j_call: TRBJ2-5
d_call: TRBD1
cdr3_nt: TGCGCCAGCAGCTTGGGACAGGGAAAGAAGACCCAGTACTTC
cdr3_aa: CASSLGQGKKTQYF

clone_size: .
v_call: TRBV7-9
j_call: TRBJ2-5
d_call: .
cdr3_nt: TGTGCCAGCAGCTTAGAAGCGGTCATCCAAGAGACCCAGTACTTC
cdr3_aa: CASSLEAVIQETQYF

clone_size: .
v_call: TRBV4-2
j_call: TRBJ1-6
d_call: TRBD1
cdr3_nt: TGTGCCAGCAGCCAAGGACAGGGCTATAATTCACCCCTCCACTTT
cdr3_aa: CASSQGQGYNSPLHF

clone_size: .
v_call: TRBV10-2
j_call: TRBJ1-2
d_call: .
cdr3_nt: TGCGCCAGCCGACTACTCCAGGTACAAGGCTACACCTTC
cdr3_aa: CASRLLQVQGYTF

clone_size: .
v_call: TRBV27
j_call: TRBJ2-3
d_call: .
cdr3_nt: TGTGCCAGCAGTTTACATCTAAGCACAGATACGCAGTATTTT
cdr3_aa: CASSLHLSTDTQYF

clone_size: .
v_call: TRBV6-5
j_call: TRBJ1-5
d_call: TRBD1
cdr3_nt: TGTGCCAGTGCCTATGACAGGGCTCAGCCCCAGCATTTT
cdr3_aa: CASAYDRAQPQHF

clone_size: once
v_call: TRBV11-2
j_call: TRBJ1-1
d_call: .
cdr3_nt: TGTGCCAGCGGCAGGGATTGGATGAACACTGAAGCTTTCTTT
cdr3_aa: CASGRDWMNTEAFF

clone_size: .
v_call: TRBV11-3
j_call: TRBJ2-1
d_call: TRBD2
cdr3_nt: TGTGCCAGCAGCAGAGACAGTTGGGGGGGGCAGTTCTTC
cdr3_aa: CASSRDSWGGQFF

clone_size: .
v_call: TRBV11-2
j_call: TRBJ2-2
d_call: TRBD1
cdr3_nt: TGTGCCAGCAGCTTAGTACAGGGGGACCTCCTGACCGGGGAGCTGTTTTTT
cdr3_aa: CASSLVQGDLLTGELFF

clone_size: .
v_call: TRBV12-3/TRBV12-4
j_call: TRBJ2-1
d_call: TRBD1
cdr3_nt: TGTGCCAGCAGACGGGACAGGGAAGGTGAGCAGTTCTTC
cdr3_aa: CASRRDREGEQFF

clone_size: few
v_call: TRBV9
j_call: TRBJ1-4
d_call: .
cdr3_nt: TGTGCCAGCAGCGTAGGCATCGAAACAGGCATTAATGAAAAACTGTTTTTT
cdr3_aa: CASSVGIETGINEKLFF

clone_size: once
v_call: TRBV12-3/TRBV12-4
j_call: TRBJ1-1
d_call: .
cdr3_nt: TGTGCCAGCAGTCCCCAGGCAGGTTATGAAGCTTTCTTT
cdr3_aa: CASSPQAGYEAFF

clone_size: .
v_call: TRBV5-1
j_call: TRBJ2-5
d_call: TRBD1
cdr3_nt: TGCGCCAGCTTCGAAAAAAGGGGGCTCCAAGAGACCCAGTACTTC
cdr3_aa: CASFEKRGLQETQYF

clone_size: .
v_call: TRBV9
j_call: TRBJ2-1
d_call: TRBD2
cdr3_nt: TGTGCCAGCAGCGCGACTAGCGACTACAATGAGCAGTTCTTC
cdr3_aa: CASSATSDYNEQFF

clone_size: .
v_call: TRBV27
j_call: TRBJ2-5
d_call: TRBD1
cdr3_nt: TGTGCCAGCAGTTTGGGACAGGGTACCGCCAAGGAGACCCAGTACTTC
cdr3_aa: CASSLGQGTAKETQYF

clone_size: .
v_call: TRBV7-9
j_call: TRBJ1-1
d_call: TRBD1
cdr3_nt: TGTGCCAGCAGCGACAGGGTGGGTACTGAAGCTTTCTTT
cdr3_aa: CASSDRVGTEAFF

clone_size: .
v_call: TRBV4-1
j_call: TRBJ1-5
d_call: .
cdr3_nt: TGCGCCAGCAGCCAAGAGGTGAGTGGCAATCAGCCCCAGCATTTT
cdr3_aa: CASSQEVSGNQPQHF

clone_size: .
v_call: TRBV5-1
j_call: TRBJ2-1
d_call: .
cdr3_nt: TGCGCCAGCAGTATTGGACTGAGCTCCTACAATGAGCAGTTCTTC
cdr3_aa: CASSIGLSSYNEQFF

clone_size: .
v_call: TRBV19
j_call: TRBJ1-1
d_call: TRBD1
cdr3_nt: TGTGCCAGTAGTACCCGGGACAGGGTCGACGAAGCTTTCTTT
cdr3_aa: CASSTRDRVDEAFF

clone_size: once
v_call: TRBV20-1
j_call: TRBJ2-5
d_call: TRBD2
cdr3_nt: TGCAGTGCTAGTCAGCGGGGAAAAGCGGCCCAGTACTTC
cdr3_aa: CSASQRGKAAQYF

clone_size: .
v_call: TRBV27
j_call: TRBJ1-6
d_call: TRBD1
cdr3_nt: TGTGCCAGCACTACCCTACCGGGACAGGGGGATAATTCACCCCTCCACTTT
cdr3_aa: CASTTLPGQGDNSPLHF

clone_size: .
v_call: TRBV19
j_call: TRBJ1-5
d_call: TRBD1
cdr3_nt: TGTGCCAGTAGTCAGGGGGGCGCCCAGCCCCAGCATTTT
cdr3_aa: CASSQGGAQPQHF

clone_size: .
v_call: TRBV27
j_call: TRBJ2-1
d_call: .
cdr3_nt: TGTGCCAGCAGTCCAGACTGGCGGCTATACAATGAGCAGTTCTTC
cdr3_aa: CASSPDWRLYNEQFF

clone_size: .
v_call: TRBV7-9
j_call: TRBJ2-7
d_call: .
cdr3_nt: TGTGCCAGCAGCTTTCGGGAAAAGTACGAGGAGCAGTACTTC
cdr3_aa: CASSFREKYEEQYF

clone_size: .
v_call: TRBV5-5
j_call: TRBJ1-5
d_call: .
cdr3_nt: TGTGCCAGCAGCTTGACGGGCAGGGTCGATCAGCCCCAGCATTTT
cdr3_aa: CASSLTGRVDQPQHF

clone_size: many
v_call: TRBV14
j_call: TRBJ2-3
d_call: .
cdr3_nt: TGTGCCAGCAGCCGGCAACTAGCCGCCACAGATACGCAGTATTTT
cdr3_aa: CASSRQLAATDTQYF

clone_size: once
v_call: TRBV2
j_call: TRBJ2-2
d_call: TRBD2
cdr3_nt: TGTGCCAGCAACGGGGACTACAACACCGGGGAGCTGTTTTTT
cdr3_aa: CASNGDYNTGELFF

clone_size: .
v_call: TRBV11-2
j_call: TRBJ1-5
d_call: .
cdr3_nt: TGTGCCAGCAGCTCCGACAGTAATAGCAATCAGCCCCAGCATTTT
cdr3_aa: CASSSDSNSNQPQHF

clone_size: .
v_call: TRBV19
j_call: TRBJ2-4
d_call: .
cdr3_nt: TGTGCCAGTAGTATAGACGGAGTAAACATTCAGTACTTC
cdr3_aa: CASSIDGVNIQYF

clone_size: .
v_call: TRBV4-1
j_call: TRBJ1-4
d_call: TRBD1
cdr3_nt: TGCGCCAGCAGCCAAGCCTGGGACAGGTTTGATGAAAAACTGTTTTTT
cdr3_aa: CASSQAWDRFDEKLFF

clone_size: .
v_call: TRBV4-1
j_call: TRBJ2-7
d_call: .
cdr3_nt: TGCGCCAGCAGCCAAGATGGGCCGGAAAGCTCCTACGAGCAGTACTTC
cdr3_aa: CASSQDGPESSYEQYF

clone_size: .
v_call: TRBV6-5
j_call: TRBJ1-2
d_call: TRBD1
cdr3_nt: TGTGCCAGCAGTCTATACAGGGGGTATGACTATGGCTACACCTTC
cdr3_aa: CASSLYRGYDYGYTF

clone_size: .
v_call: TRBV5-6
j_call: TRBJ2-3
d_call: .
cdr3_nt: TGTGCCAGCAGCTTGGGAGAAGATACGCAGTATTTT
cdr3_aa: CASSLGEDTQYF

clone_size: .
v_call: TRBV30
j_call: TRBJ1-4
d_call: .
cdr3_nt: TGTGCCTGGAGCGAGGATGGAAAACTGTTTTTT
cdr3_aa: CAWSEDGKLFF

clone_size: .
v_call: TRBV19
j_call: TRBJ2-2
d_call: .
cdr3_nt: TGTGCCAGTAATCCGAGAAGCAGGTCCACCGGGGAGCTGTTTTTT
cdr3_aa: CASNPRSRSTGELFF

clone_size: .
v_call: TRBV12-3/TRBV12-4
j_call: TRBJ1-2
d_call: TRBD1
cdr3_nt: TGTGCCAGCAGCACAGGGGGGAACTATGGCTACACCTTC
cdr3_aa: CASSTGGNYGYTF